This TCR beta chain was identified during a study of blood T cells in healthy people across ages. Samples had at least 6 million PBMCs isolated from them. Per sample, at least 5 micrograms of total RNA were extracted. This clonotype was observed at least ten times. A sample-barcoded 5' primer and a J-beta primer mix were used in a second PCR of roughly 6 to 11 cycles. From the 5' RACE reads, TCRdb called clonotypes with MiXCR, one entry per CDR3 protein. The sample has around 1.1 million distinct CDR3 sequences; around two fifths are singletons. The receptor's source is a young man in good health. The specimen was blood.

The chain's CDR3 is CASSQDVTPRIYEQYF. The CDR3 nucleotides read TGCGCCAGCAGCCAAGATGTTACACCCCGGATCTACGAGCAGTACTTC. V gene TRBV4-3 combines with J gene TRBJ2-7; no reliable D call. The germline gives CDR1 LGHNA, CDR2 YSLEER. Trimming removed 0 bases at V and 3 bases at J, with 15 bases between. The CDR3 length is 16 residues.